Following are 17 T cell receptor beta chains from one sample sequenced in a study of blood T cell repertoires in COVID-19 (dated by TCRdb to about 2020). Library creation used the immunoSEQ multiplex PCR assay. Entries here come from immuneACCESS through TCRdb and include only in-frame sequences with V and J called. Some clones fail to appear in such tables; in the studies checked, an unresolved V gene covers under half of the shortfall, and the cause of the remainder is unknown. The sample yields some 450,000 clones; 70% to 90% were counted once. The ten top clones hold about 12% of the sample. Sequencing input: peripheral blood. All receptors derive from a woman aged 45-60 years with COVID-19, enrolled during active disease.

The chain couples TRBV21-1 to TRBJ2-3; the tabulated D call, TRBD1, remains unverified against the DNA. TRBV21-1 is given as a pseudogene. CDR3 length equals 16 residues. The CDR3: CASSSPGTGLTDTQYF. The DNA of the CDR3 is TGTGCCAGCAGCTCCCCCGGGACAGGGCTCACAGATACGCAGTATTTT.

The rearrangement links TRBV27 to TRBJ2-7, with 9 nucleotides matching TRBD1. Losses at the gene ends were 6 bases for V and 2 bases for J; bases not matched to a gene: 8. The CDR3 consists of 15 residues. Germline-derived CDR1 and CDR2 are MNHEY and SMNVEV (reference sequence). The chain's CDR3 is CASRLGTGITYEQYF. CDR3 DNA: TGTGCCAGCAGATTGGGGACAGGGATTACCTACGAGCAGTACTTC.

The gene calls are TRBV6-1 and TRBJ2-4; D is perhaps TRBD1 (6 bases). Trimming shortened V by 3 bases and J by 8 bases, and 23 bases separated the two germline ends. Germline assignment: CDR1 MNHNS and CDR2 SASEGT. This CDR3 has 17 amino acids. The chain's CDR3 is CASSDERAGDGVDIQYF. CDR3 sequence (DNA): TGTGCCAGCAGTGATGAGAGGGCAGGGGATGGTGTAGACATTCAGTACTTC.

The CDR3 nucleotides read TGTGCCAGCAGAGAGGGAAACACCATATATTTT. Translation gives CASREGNTIYF. The chain links TRBV27 to TRBJ1-3; D gene uncertain. This CDR3 contains 11 residues. Looked up from germline, CDR1 is MNHEY and CDR2 is SMNVEV (reference sequence). V was shortened by 6 bases and J by 4 bases, with 4 bases between the two germline ends.

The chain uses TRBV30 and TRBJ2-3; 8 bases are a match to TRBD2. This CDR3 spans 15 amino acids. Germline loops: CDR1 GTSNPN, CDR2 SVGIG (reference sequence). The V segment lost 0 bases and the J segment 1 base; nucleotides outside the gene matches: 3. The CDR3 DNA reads TGTGCCTGGAGTGTACTTAGCGGGGGCACAGATACGCAGTATTTT. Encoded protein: CAWSVLSGGTDTQYF.

CDR3 region: CASSLQSGATGELFF. The CDR3, as DNA: TGTGCCAGCAGTTTACAGAGCGGGGCGACCGGGGAGCTGTTTTTT. The rearrangement joins TRBV6-2 or TRBV6-3 to TRBJ2-2; 7 positions match TRBD2. J was trimmed by 5 bases and V by 4 bases; bases with no gene match: 7. The CDR3 runs 15 residues. Per the germline V gene, CDR1 is MNHEY and CDR2 is SVGEGT.

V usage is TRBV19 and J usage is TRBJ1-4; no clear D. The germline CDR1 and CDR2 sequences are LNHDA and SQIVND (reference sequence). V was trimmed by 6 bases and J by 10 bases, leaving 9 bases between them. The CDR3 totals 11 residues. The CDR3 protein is CASRTGGKLFF. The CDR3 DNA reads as TGTGCCAGTAGGACGGGAGGAAAACTGTTTTTT.

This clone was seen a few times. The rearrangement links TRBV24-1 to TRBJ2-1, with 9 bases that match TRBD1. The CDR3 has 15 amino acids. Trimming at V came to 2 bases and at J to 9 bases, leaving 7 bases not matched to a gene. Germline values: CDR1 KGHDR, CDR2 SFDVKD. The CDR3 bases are TGTGCCACCAGTGATTCGGGACAGGGCTTACCTGAGCAGTTCTTC. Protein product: CATSDSGQGLPEQFF.

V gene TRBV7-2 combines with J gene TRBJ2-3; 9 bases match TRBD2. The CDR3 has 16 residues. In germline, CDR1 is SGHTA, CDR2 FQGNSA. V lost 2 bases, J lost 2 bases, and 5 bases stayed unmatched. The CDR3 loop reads CASSLQAGGSTDTQYF. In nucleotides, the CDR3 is TGTGCCAGCAGCTTACAGGCGGGGGGGTCCACAGATACGCAGTATTTT.

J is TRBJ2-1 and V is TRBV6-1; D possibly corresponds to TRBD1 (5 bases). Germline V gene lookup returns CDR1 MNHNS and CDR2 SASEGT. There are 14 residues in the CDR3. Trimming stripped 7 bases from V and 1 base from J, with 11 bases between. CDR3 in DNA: TGTGCCAGCACCAAGGGGTTATCCTACAATGAGCAGTTCTTC. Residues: CASTKGLSYNEQFF.

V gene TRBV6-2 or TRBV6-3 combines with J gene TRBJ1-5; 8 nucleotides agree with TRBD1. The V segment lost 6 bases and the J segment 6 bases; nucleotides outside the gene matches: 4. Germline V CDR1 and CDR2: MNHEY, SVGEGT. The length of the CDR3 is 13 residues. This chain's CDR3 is CASSRQGIQPQHF. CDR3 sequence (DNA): TGTGCCAGCAGCCGACAGGGGATTCAGCCCCAGCATTTT.

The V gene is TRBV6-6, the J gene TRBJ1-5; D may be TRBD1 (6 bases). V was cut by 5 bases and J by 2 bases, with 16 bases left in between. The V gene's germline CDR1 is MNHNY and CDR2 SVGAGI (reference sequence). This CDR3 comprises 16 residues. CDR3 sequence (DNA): TGTGCCAGCAGTCGGGTGGGGGCGGTGGGCAATCAGCCCCAGCATTTT. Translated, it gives CASSRVGAVGNQPQHF.

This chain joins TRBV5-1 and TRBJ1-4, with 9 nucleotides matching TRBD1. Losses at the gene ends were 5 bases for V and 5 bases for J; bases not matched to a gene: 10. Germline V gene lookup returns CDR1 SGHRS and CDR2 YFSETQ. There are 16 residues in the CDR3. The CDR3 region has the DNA TGCGCCAGCAGAGCGGGACAGGGTTCATGGAATGAAAAACTGTTTTTT. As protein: CASRAGQGSWNEKLFF.

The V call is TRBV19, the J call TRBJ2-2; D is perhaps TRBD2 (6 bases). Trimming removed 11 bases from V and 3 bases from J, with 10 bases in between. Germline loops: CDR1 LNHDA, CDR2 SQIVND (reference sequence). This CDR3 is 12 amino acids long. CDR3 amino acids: CAAGRYTGELFF. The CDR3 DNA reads TGTGCCGCAGGGAGGTACACCGGGGAGCTGTTTTTT.

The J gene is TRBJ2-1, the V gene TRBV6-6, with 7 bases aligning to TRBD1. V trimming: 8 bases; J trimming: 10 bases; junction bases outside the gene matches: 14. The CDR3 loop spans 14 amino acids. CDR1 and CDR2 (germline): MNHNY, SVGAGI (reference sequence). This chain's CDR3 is CASLDRVASREQFF. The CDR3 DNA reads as TGTGCCAGCCTCGACAGGGTGGCTAGTAGGGAGCAGTTCTTC.

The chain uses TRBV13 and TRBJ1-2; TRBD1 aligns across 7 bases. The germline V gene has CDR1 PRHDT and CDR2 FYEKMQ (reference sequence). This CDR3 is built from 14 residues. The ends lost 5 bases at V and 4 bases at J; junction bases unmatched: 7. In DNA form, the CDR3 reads TGTGCCAGCAGCCCCTCGACAGGGTTCTATGGCTACACCTTC. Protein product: CASSPSTGFYGYTF.

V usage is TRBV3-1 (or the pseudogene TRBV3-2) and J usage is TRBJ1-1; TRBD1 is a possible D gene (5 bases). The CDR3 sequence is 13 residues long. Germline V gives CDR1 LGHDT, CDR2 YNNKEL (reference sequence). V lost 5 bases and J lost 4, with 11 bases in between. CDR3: CASSSSTGTEAFF. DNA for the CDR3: TGTGCCAGCAGCTCTTCCACAGGCACTGAAGCTTTCTTT.